This is a list of T cell receptor beta chains from one sample in a study of monozygotic twins with inflammatory bowel disease. Each CDR3 protein gets one entry in TCRdb, which reprocessed the 5' RACE reads and gives no DNA. This sample's table reports about 450,000 distinct CDR3 sequences. Specimen: blood. These TCRs come from a human donor with ulcerative colitis or Crohn's disease, or a healthy co-twin of an affected twin (not recorded which). Both conserved end residues are part of each CDR3. The order of the fields is V gene, J gene, CDR3 protein.

TRBV4-2	TRBJ1-1	CASSPPPNKGRNTEAFF
TRBV3-1	TRBJ1-1	CASSRRGTAGEAFF
TRBV7-2	TRBJ2-1	CASSETRVEQFF
TRBV20-1	TRBJ1-6	CSAIPLGVSNSPLHF
TRBV27	TRBJ2-7	CASRVFIGSYEQYF
TRBV10-3	TRBJ2-1	CAINGDDLTREQFF
TRBV7-9	TRBJ1-1	CASSLGRGFNTEAFF
TRBV30	TRBJ1-1	CAWDTGQTEAFF
TRBV6-1	TRBJ1-4	CASSEGGGWSNEKLFF
TRBV5-1	TRBJ1-4	CASSSDRGREKLFF
TRBV20-1	TRBJ2-5	CSARDPTDQGGETQYF
TRBV6-1	TRBJ2-6	CASRAGASASGANVLTF
TRBV29-1	TRBJ2-7	CSVEFGTGSTDYEQYF
TRBV5-1	TRBJ1-6	CASSTAGFPSPLHF
TRBV7-3	TRBJ2-3	CASSLTAGVTDTQYF
TRBV7-2	TRBJ2-3	CASSLETATDTQYF
TRBV6-5	TRBJ1-1	CASSYIGGADTEAFF
TRBV2	TRBJ1-5	CASSDLGQDAYSNQPQHF
TRBV6-5	TRBJ1-6	CASSYRVGGINSPLHF
TRBV5-1	TRBJ2-2	CASSLEGPYGELFF
TRBV12-3/TRBV12-4	TRBJ2-2	CASRSGTVNTGELFF
TRBV13	TRBJ2-1	CASSLRGQGLVEQFF
TRBV4-2	TRBJ2-7	CASSQDYSSERKQYF
TRBV7-2	TRBJ2-7	CASSYDLPEQYF
TRBV29-1	TRBJ1-2	CSVEGQAYYGYTF
TRBV7-3	TRBJ1-1	CASSVNGGYTEAFF
TRBV20-1	TRBJ1-1	CSARAQGRQNTEAFF
TRBV7-2	TRBJ2-2	CASSRMVVGTGELFF
TRBV7-2	TRBJ2-1	CASSLVSSSGSNEQFF
TRBV27	TRBJ2-3	CASSFGLASLSTDTQYF
TRBV5-5	TRBJ1-5	CASSSFDRAHQPQHF
TRBV9	TRBJ2-1	CASSVAMAVDNEQFF
TRBV18	TRBJ2-7	CASSPPDLGYEQYF
TRBV6-5	TRBJ2-3	CASSPDSDTQYF
TRBV7-9	TRBJ1-2	CASSTTAQGQSYTF
TRBV2	TRBJ2-1	CASSIGGLGNEQFF
TRBV18	TRBJ1-5	CASSPISAQGVENQPQHF
TRBV7-8	TRBJ2-2	CASSLQPLASGELFF
TRBV5-1	TRBJ2-5	CASSLSGLAGATLQETQYF
TRBV5-1	TRBJ2-5	CASSSLGVQETQYF